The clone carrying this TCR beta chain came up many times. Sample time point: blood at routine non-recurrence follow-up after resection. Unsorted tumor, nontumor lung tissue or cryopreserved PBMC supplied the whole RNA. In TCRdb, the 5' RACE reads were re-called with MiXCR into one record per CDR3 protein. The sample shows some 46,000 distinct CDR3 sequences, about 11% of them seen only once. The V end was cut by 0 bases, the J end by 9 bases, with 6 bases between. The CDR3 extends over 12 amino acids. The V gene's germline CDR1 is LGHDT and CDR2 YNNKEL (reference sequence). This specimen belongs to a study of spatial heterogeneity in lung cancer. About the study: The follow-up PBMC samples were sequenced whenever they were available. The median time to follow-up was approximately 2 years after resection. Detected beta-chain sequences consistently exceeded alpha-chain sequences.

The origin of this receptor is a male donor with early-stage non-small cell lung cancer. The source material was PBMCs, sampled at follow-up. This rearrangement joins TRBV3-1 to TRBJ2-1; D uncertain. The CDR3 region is CASSQEGGEQFF. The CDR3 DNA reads TGTGCCAGCAGCCAAGAAGGTGGTGAGCAGTTCTTC.